The clone carrying this T cell receptor beta chain was counted at least ten times. What it recognizes is unknown. Sorted subsets were amplified in replicate PCRs using 200 ng DNA, approximately 30,000 T cell genomes. Produced via immunoSEQ multiplex PCR; TCRdb's table is partial and in-frame only. The sample lists approximately 980,000 clones, over 60% occurring once. This sample stems from a study of shared clonotypes between healthy human individuals. Study context: The study used three CD4 naive, three CD4 memory, two CD8 naive and one CD8 memory plate per donor. Notes on the study in general: Generally, naive subsets (rather than memory subsets) showed larger estimated richness.

Germline V lookup: CDR1 MDHEN, CDR2 SYDVKM. V lost 2 bases, J lost 4 bases, and 17 bases lay in between. The CDR3 has 16 amino acids. This chain links TRBV28 with TRBJ1-1; D is possibly TRBD1 (6 bases). The receptor comes from a young man in good health. Sequencing used memory CD4+ T cells sorted from blood. Documented subset: CD45RA-negative fraction. Here the CDR3 reads CASSLVGGSMGTEAFF. Here the CDR3 DNA reads TGTGCCAGCAGTTTAGTAGGGGGGTCTATGGGCACTGAAGCTTTCTTT.